This T cell receptor beta chain was found in a study of cytomegalovirus exposure and HLA in healthy donors. As regards this clone: The antigen is not known.

Primers: 60 Vbeta forward and 13 Jbeta reverse. Generated by immunoSEQ multiplex PCR, the TCRdb table keeps only in-frame clones and is missing some. Counted here are about 99,000 clones, over 75% occurring once; the ten biggest clones make up approximately 6.3%. The V gene end was trimmed by 6 bases and the J gene end by 5 bases; junction bases not matched to a gene: 4. The V gene's germline CDR1 is MDHEN and CDR2 SYDVKM. The CDR3 consists of 13 residues. Study observations and caveats: Analysis performed later found 16,951 TCR beta sequences associated with HLA alleles at 0.05 false discovery rate.

This TCR was sampled from a man in his 60s in good health and CMV-seropositive. Sequencing was performed on PBMCs. This sequence joins TRBV28 and TRBJ1-5, with 7 bases fitting TRBD1. The CDR3 protein is CASRRQGDQPQHF. CDR3 nucleotide sequence: TGTGCCAGCAGGCGACAGGGTGATCAGCCCCAGCATTTT. Supplemented by reference TRBV28 and TRBJ1-5, the full variable domain reads DVKVTQSSRYLVKRTGEKVFLECVQDMDHENMFWYRQDPGLGLRLIYFSYDVKMKEKGDIPEGYSVSREKKERFSLILESASTNQTSMYLCASRRQGDQPQHFGDGTRLSIL.